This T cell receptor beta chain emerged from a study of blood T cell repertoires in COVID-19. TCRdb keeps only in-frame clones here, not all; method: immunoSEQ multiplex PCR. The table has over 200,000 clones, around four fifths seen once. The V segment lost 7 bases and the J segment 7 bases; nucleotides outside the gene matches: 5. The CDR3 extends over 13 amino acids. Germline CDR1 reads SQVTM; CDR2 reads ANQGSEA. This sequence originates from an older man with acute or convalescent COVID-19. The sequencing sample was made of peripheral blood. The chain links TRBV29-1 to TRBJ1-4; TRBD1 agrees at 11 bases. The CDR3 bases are TGCAGCGCCGGGACAGGGGGTGTTGAAAAACTGTTTTTT. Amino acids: CSAGTGGVEKLFF.